Listed below are T cell receptor beta chains from one sample, sequenced in a study of T cell repertoires in aging, cancer and after chemotherapy. TCRdb called the multiplex PCR reads again in MiXCR, with one record for every CDR3 protein. The sample has 2,500 to 3,500 distinct CDR3 sequences, around 25% seen once. Sequenced input: blood. These receptors were taken from a human donor with a solid tumor. Both conserved end residues are part of each CDR3. A D gene is named only where the DNA matches it firmly. Expanded clones are given a class, and other clones once, few, many or no size at all.

>TRBJ2-1|TRBV24-1|-|-
CATSDPGRGEQFF
TGTGCCACCAGTGATCCAGGACGGGGTGAGCAGTTCTTC
>TRBJ2-3|TRBV29-1|-|medium-sized
CSVDEGNRDTQYF
TGCAGCGTTGATGAGGGAAACCGGGATACGCAGTATTTT
>TRBJ1-2|TRBV18|TRBD1|few
CASSPPGQGPFIYGYTF
TGTGCCAGCTCACCACCGGGACAGGGCCCATTTATATATGGCTACACCTTC
>TRBJ2-7|TRBV6-2/TRBV6-3|-|medium-sized
CASTGMGAYEQYF
TGTGCCAGCACCGGGATGGGGGCCTACGAGCAGTACTTC
>TRBJ2-7|TRBV29-1|TRBD1|medium-sized
CSARGDTGENIYEQYF
TGCAGCGCCCGGGGCGACACAGGGGAGAATATCTACGAGCAGTACTTC
>TRBJ1-2|TRBV6-4|-|few
CASSAAGDYGYTF
TGTGCCAGCAGCGCGGCAGGGGACTATGGCTACACCTTC
>TRBJ2-7|TRBV5-6|-|-
CASSLAGTPSYEQYF
TGCGCCAGCAGCTTGGCAGGTACTCCCTCCTACGAGCAGTACTTC
>TRBJ2-3|TRBV19|-|medium-sized
CASSVLYADTQYF
TGTGCCAGTAGTGTCCTCTACGCAGATACGCAGTATTTT
>TRBJ1-1|TRBV30|-|medium-sized
CALAGAEAFF
TGTGCCTTAGCCGGGGCTGAAGCTTTCTTT
>TRBJ2-2|TRBV6-5|-|medium-sized
CASSPLTRATGELFF
TGTGCCAGCAGTCCCTTAACCAGGGCCACCGGGGAGCTGTTTTTT
>TRBJ2-7|TRBV6-5|-|-
CASSATLQGYEQYF
TGTGCCAGCAGTGCAACACTCCAAGGCTACGAGCAGTACTTC
>TRBJ1-6|TRBV19|TRBD1|medium-sized
CASNRQGDSPLHF
TGTGCCAGTAACCGGCAGGGGGATTCACCCCTCCACTTT
>TRBJ2-7|TRBV6-1|-|-
CASRGHPESSYEQYF
TGTGCCAGCAGGGGACACCCAGAAAGCTCCTACGAGCAGTACTTC
>TRBJ2-5|TRBV27|-|large
CASSPTDFQETQYF
TGTGCCAGCAGTCCGACCGATTTCCAAGAGACCCAGTACTTC
>TRBJ2-1|TRBV6-1|TRBD1|few
CASRPGQAYNEQFF
TGTGCCAGCAGGCCGGGACAGGCCTACAATGAGCAGTTCTTC
>TRBJ2-1|TRBV20-1|-|few
CSAGSTGLVF
TGCAGTGCTGGATCGACAGGATTGGTCTTC
>TRBJ1-5|TRBV6-1|-|-
CASGHSSGTPIYSNQPQHF
TGTGCCAGCGGCCACTCCAGCGGGACACCGATTTATAGCAATCAGCCCCAGCATTTT
>TRBJ2-5|TRBV5-6|-|medium-sized
CASSSGPYGETQYF
TGTGCCAGCAGCTCGGGACCCTATGGGGAGACCCAGTACTTC
>TRBJ2-2|TRBV27|-|few
CASSLGSPSLRDTGELFF
TGTGCCAGCAGTTTGGGATCGCCTTCACTCCGGGACACCGGGGAGCTGTTTTTT
>TRBJ1-1|TRBV5-6|TRBD1|-
CASSYGTGMHTEAFF
TGTGCCAGCAGCTACGGGACAGGGATGCACACTGAAGCTTTCTTT
>TRBJ2-7|TRBV19|-|-
CASSMPESSYEQYF
TGTGCCAGTAGTATGCCCGAAAGCTCCTACGAGCAGTACTTC
>TRBJ2-1|TRBV10-3|TRBD2|-
CAISESGSGFSSYNEQFF
TGTGCCATCAGTGAGTCGGGTAGCGGGTTCAGCTCCTACAATGAGCAGTTCTTC
>TRBJ1-2|TRBV5-6|-|-
CASSLSGDYGYTF
TGTGCCAGCAGCTTGAGCGGAGACTATGGCTACACCTTC
>TRBJ2-7|TRBV27|-|medium-sized
CASSGVFGDSYEQYF
TGTGCCAGCAGTGGAGTGTTTGGGGACTCCTACGAGCAGTACTTC
>TRBJ1-6|TRBV27|-|medium-sized
CASSFAPNSPLHF
TGTGCCAGCAGTTTTGCGCCGAATTCACCCCTCCACTTT
>TRBJ2-1|TRBV5-6|TRBD1|-
CASSLQGRNEQFF
TGTGCCAGCAGCTTACAGGGGCGGAATGAGCAGTTCTTC
>TRBJ2-7|TRBV7-3|-|-
CASSRQLGRQHEQYF
TGTGCCAGCAGCCGACAGCTAGGCAGGCAACACGAGCAGTACTTC
>TRBJ1-6|TRBV6-6|-|-
CASSYSTRGSYNSPLHF
TGTGCCAGCAGTTACTCGACGCGGGGCTCCTATAATTCACCCCTCCACTTT
>TRBJ2-7|TRBV5-6|TRBD2|few
CASRVRGYGSYEQYF
TGTGCCAGCAGGGTGCGGGGGTATGGCTCCTACGAGCAGTACTTC
>TRBJ1-1|TRBV18|TRBD1|-
CASSGINRGTEAFF
TGTGCCAGCTCAGGCATCAACAGGGGGACTGAAGCTTTCTTT
>TRBJ2-5|TRBV18|-|medium-sized
CASSRDGKETQYF
TGTGCCAGCTCAAGGGACGGTAAAGAGACCCAGTACTTC
>TRBJ2-2|TRBV30|-|-
CAWSSGTGELFF
TGTGCCTGGAGTTCTGGGACCGGGGAGCTGTTTTTT
>TRBJ1-1|TRBV19|-|medium-sized
CASSISPVLGNTEAFF
TGTGCCAGTAGTATTTCCCCTGTTCTCGGGAACACTGAAGCTTTCTTT
>TRBJ1-1|TRBV6-5|TRBD1|-
CASSSRGRSEAFF
TGTGCCAGCAGTTCCAGGGGGCGGAGTGAAGCTTTCTTT
>TRBJ1-5|TRBV27|TRBD1|few
CASSPDRGGQPQHF
TGTGCCAGCAGTCCAGACAGGGGGGGCCAGCCCCAGCATTTT
>TRBJ1-3|TRBV11-1|-|once
CASTPGGVRNTIYF
TGTGCCAGCACCCCCGGGGGCGTGCGGAACACCATATATTTT
>TRBJ2-3|TRBV12-3/TRBV12-4|-|medium-sized
CASGRSTDTQYF
TGTGCCAGCGGCCGTTCCACAGATACGCAGTATTTT
>TRBJ1-4|TRBV4-1|-|once
CASSQVAGTNEKLFF
TGCGCCAGCAGCCAAGTGGCAGGCACTAATGAAAAACTGTTTTTT
>TRBJ2-7|TRBV7-9|-|few
CASTGSSEQYF
TGTGCCAGCACAGGGTCGAGCGAGCAGTACTTC
>TRBJ1-5|TRBV6-2/TRBV6-3|-|-
CASSKAFGTADSNQPQHF
TGTGCCAGCAGTAAAGCCTTCGGGACGGCCGATAGCAATCAGCCCCAGCATTTT
>TRBJ1-1|TRBV19|-|-
CASSIAGRTGTMNTEAFF
TGTGCCAGTAGTATAGCGGGGAGGACCGGGACAATGAACACTGAAGCTTTCTTT
>TRBJ2-1|TRBV6-5|TRBD2|-
CASRGGGSSYNEQFF
TGTGCCAGCAGGGGGGGAGGGAGCTCCTACAATGAGCAGTTCTTC
>TRBJ2-3|TRBV20-1|TRBD2|few
CSARTSGSPDTQYF
TGCAGTGCTAGAACTAGCGGGAGTCCAGATACGCAGTATTTT
>TRBJ2-7|TRBV6-5|-|-
CAIAPTIYEQYF
TGTGCCATCGCCCCCACCATCTACGAGCAGTACTTC
>TRBJ2-7|TRBV6-5|TRBD2|-
CASSPSGSYEQYF
TGTGCCAGCAGCCCTAGCGGTTCTTACGAGCAGTACTTC
>TRBJ1-2|TRBV27|TRBD1|medium-sized
CASSPWDSKGLHGYTF
TGTGCCAGCAGTCCCTGGGACAGCAAGGGGCTGCATGGCTACACCTTC
>TRBJ2-7|TRBV7-2|TRBD1|few
CASSLTDRGYEQYF
TGTGCCAGCAGCTTGACGGACAGGGGCTACGAGCAGTACTTC
>TRBJ1-6|TRBV12-3/TRBV12-4|TRBD1|-
CASSRDSHLGNSPLHF
TGTGCCAGCAGCCGGGACAGCCACCTCGGGAATTCACCCCTCCACTTT
>TRBJ1-2|TRBV19|-|medium-sized
CASNEGLMYGYTF
TGTGCCAGTAACGAGGGACTGATGTATGGCTACACCTTC
>TRBJ1-5|TRBV6-5|TRBD1|-
CASSARGWNQPQHF
TGTGCCAGCAGTGCCAGGGGGTGGAATCAGCCCCAGCATTTT
>TRBJ2-7|TRBV29-1|TRBD2|-
CSVGGGSSYEQYF
TGCAGCGTTGGAGGCGGGAGCTCCTACGAGCAGTACTTC
>TRBJ2-7|TRBV5-6|-|-
CASSPLHWSSYEQYF
TGTGCCAGCAGCCCACTACACTGGAGCTCCTACGAGCAGTACTTC
>TRBJ1-5|TRBV20-1|TRBD1|-
CSAPTTGVPKYTDTQHF
TGCAGTGCTCCAACAACAGGGGTTCCCAAATACACAGATACGCAGCATTTT
>TRBJ2-2|TRBV25-1|-|-
CASRNTGELFF
TGTGCCAGCAGAAACACCGGGGAGCTGTTTTTT
>TRBJ2-5|TRBV7-2|TRBD1|-
CASSLGWGTGQGETQYF
TGTGCCAGCAGCTTAGGGTGGGGTACAGGACAGGGGGAGACCCAGTACTTC
>TRBJ1-4|TRBV5-1|-|-
CASSGTGTLQNNEKLFF
TGCGCCAGCAGCGGGACCGGGACGCTCCAGAATAATGAAAAACTGTTTTTT
>TRBJ1-5|TRBV29-1|-|medium-sized
CSVGAGSNQPQHF
TGCAGCGTTGGTGCGGGAAGCAATCAGCCCCAGCATTTT
>TRBJ2-2|TRBV29-1|TRBD1|large
CSVGQGSTGELFF
TGCAGCGTAGGACAGGGTAGCACCGGGGAGCTGTTTTTT